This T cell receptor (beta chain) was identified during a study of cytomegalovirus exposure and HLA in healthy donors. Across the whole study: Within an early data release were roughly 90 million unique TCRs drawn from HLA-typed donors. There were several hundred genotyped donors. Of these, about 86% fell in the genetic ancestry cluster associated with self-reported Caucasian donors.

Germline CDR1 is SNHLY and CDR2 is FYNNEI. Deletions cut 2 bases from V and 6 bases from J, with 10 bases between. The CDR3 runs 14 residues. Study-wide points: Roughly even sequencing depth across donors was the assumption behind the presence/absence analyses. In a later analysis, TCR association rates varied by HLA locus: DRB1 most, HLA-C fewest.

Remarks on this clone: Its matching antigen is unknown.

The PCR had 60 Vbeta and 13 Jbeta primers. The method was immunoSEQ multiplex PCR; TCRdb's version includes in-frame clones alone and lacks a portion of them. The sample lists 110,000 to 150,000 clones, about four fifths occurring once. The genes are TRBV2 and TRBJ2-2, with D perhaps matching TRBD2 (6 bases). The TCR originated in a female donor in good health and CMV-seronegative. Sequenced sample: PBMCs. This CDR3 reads CASSENGEAGELFF. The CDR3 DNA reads TGTGCCAGCAGTGAAAATGGGGAGGCCGGGGAGCTGTTTTTT.